This TCR beta chain comes out of a study of blood T cell repertoires in COVID-19. Across the study: From T cells, B-cell-depleted T cells, or PBMCs came the material, which was cDNA or gDNA.

Authors' data handling: Estimation of nucleated cell counts relied on the amplification of reference gene primers. Sequencing was performed with immunoSEQ multiplex PCR; in TCRdb, only in-frame clones are kept and a portion is missing. The D gene and trimming were derived from the DNA, and the V and J assignments and clone size from that table. The repertoire holds 250,000 to 300,000 clones, 75% to 90% seen once, with about 4.5% in the top ten. This CDR3 region has 14 residues. Germline V gene data show CDR1 as MNHNS and CDR2 as SASEGT. The V segment lost 0 bases and the J segment 3 bases; nucleotides outside the gene matches: 2.

The receptor comes from a man aged 55 to 70 who had recovered from COVID-19. This sequence joins TRBV6-1 and TRBJ2-7; 7 nucleotides agree with TRBD1. Specimen: peripheral blood. This CDR3 reads CASSEAGQNYEQYF. As DNA, the CDR3 is TGTGCCAGCAGTGAAGCGGGACAGAACTACGAGCAGTACTTC.